This T cell receptor (beta chain) was sequenced in a study of spatial heterogeneity in lung cancer. All TCR cDNA molecules were individually tagged with a unique molecular identifier. TCRdb reanalysed the 5' RACE reads using MiXCR and keeps one entry per CDR3 protein. Here the sample spans about 120,000 distinct CDR3 sequences, approximately 12% being singletons. This clonotype has more than one count but fewer than ten. Specified time point: blood at routine non-recurrence follow-up after resection. Extraction of whole RNA from tumor, nontumor lung or frozen PBMC preceded unsorted sequencing. With V trimmed by 4 bases and J by 4 bases, 4 bases remained unmatched. CDR1 SGHTA and CDR2 FQGTGA come from the germline V gene. CDR3 length: 15 residues.

The TCR was taken from a male donor with early-stage non-small cell lung cancer. The chain uses TRBV7-3 and TRBJ2-3; 11 nucleotides agree with TRBD2. The source material was PBMCs, sampled at follow-up. The CDR3 loop is CASSSTSGAPDTQYF. Written as DNA, the CDR3 is TGTGCCAGCAGCTCGACTAGCGGGGCCCCAGATACGCAGTATTTT.